Listed below are T cell receptor beta chains from one sample, sequenced in a study of radiation and T cells in renal cell carcinoma. The repertoire was sequenced with immunoSEQ multiplex PCR; TCRdb's copy has only in-frame clones and lacks some. The repertoire holds under 200,000 clones, around 89% seen once, with roughly 12% in the top ten. The source material was blood, sampled from a patient whose treatment included radiotherapy and nephrectomy. The receptors stem from a woman in her forties or fifties with renal cell carcinoma. The CDR3 runs from the conserved cysteine through the conserved F or W. D genes are given only for firm matches. Clone size, where shown, is once, few, many, or a class for clones that have expanded.

TRBV7-8	-	TRBJ1-5	-	TGTGCCAGCAGCCCCGCCAGGGCCAGGGACAATCAGCCCCAGCATTTT	CASSPARARDNQPQHF
TRBV7-7	-	TRBJ2-7	once	TGTGCTAGCAGCCCCCACGCAGGGGACTACGAGCAGTACTTC	CASSPHAGDYEQYF
TRBV2	-	TRBJ1-4	-	TGTGCCAGCAGTGTTGGCAGAAATGAAAAACTGTTTTTT	CASSVGRNEKLFF
TRBV19	-	TRBJ1-5	-	TGTGCCAGTAGTATAGGTGGGGCAGGGATAGATCAGCCCCAGCATTTT	CASSIGGAGIDQPQHF
TRBV19	-	TRBJ1-5	-	TGTGCCAGTAGTATGATGGACGGCGGGAACCAGCCCCAGCATTTT	CASSMMDGGNQPQHF
TRBV25-1	-	TRBJ1-2	-	TGTGCCAGCAGTGGCCCCAGCGGATATGGCTACACCTTC	CASSGPSGYGYTF
TRBV23-1	-	TRBJ2-1	-	TGCGCCAGCAGTCAATCCACAGGGACGAGCTCCTACAATGAGCAGTTCTTC	CASSQSTGTSSYNEQFF
TRBV2	-	TRBJ1-3	many	TGTGCCAGCAGTGAGGATCTCTCTGGAAACACCATATATTTT	CASSEDLSGNTIYF
TRBV5-1	TRBD1	TRBJ2-2	-	TGCGCCAGCAGCTCACAGGGGGCGAGGAACACCGGGGAGCTGTTTTTT	CASSSQGARNTGELFF
TRBV14	TRBD1	TRBJ2-7	-	TGTGCCAGCAGCCTACAGGGGGCGTGGTACGAGCAGTACTTC	CASSLQGAWYEQYF
TRBV30	-	TRBJ1-3	-	TGTGCCTGGAACCACGCGGGACACCCCCAAGGAAACACCATATATTTT	CAWNHAGHPQGNTIYF
TRBV6-1	-	TRBJ1-4	-	TGTGCCAGCAGGGGGGACCGGTCAACTAATGAAAAACTGTTTTTT	CASRGDRSTNEKLFF